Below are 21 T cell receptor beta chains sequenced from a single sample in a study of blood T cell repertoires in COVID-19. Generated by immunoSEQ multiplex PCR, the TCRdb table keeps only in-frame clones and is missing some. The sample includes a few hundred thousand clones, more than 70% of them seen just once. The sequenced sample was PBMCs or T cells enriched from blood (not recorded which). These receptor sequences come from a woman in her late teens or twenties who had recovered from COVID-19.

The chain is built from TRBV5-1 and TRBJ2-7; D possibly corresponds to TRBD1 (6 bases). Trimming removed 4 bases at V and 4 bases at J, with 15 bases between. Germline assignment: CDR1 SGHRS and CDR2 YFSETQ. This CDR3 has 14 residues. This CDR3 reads CASSPSQGMYEQYF. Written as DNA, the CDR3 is TGCGCCAGCAGCCCCTCCCAGGGGATGTACGAGCAGTACTTC.

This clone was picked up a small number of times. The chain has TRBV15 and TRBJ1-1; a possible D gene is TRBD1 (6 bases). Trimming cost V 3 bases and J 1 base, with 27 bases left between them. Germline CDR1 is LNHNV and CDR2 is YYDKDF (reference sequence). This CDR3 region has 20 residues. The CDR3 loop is CATSSPLTGQILMKNTEAFF. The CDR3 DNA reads TGTGCCACCAGCAGCCCACTTACCGGACAGATACTAATGAAGAACACTGAAGCTTTCTTT. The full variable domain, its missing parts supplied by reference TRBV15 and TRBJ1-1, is DAMVIQNPRYQVTQFGKPVTLSCSQTLNHNVMYWYQQKSSQAPKLLFHYYDKDFNNEADTPDNFQSRRPNTSFCFLDIRSPGLGDTAMYLCATSSPLTGQILMKNTEAFFGQGTRLTVV.

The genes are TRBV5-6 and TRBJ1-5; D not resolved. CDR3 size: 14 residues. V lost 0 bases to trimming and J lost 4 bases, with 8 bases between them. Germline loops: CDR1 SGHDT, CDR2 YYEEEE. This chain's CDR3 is CASSLVSGNQPQHF. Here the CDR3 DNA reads TGTGCCAGCAGCTTGGTTTCGGGAAATCAGCCCCAGCATTTT.

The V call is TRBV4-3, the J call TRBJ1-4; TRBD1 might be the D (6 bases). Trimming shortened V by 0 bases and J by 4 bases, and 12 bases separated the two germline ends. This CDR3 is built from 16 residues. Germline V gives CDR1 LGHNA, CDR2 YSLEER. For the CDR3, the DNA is TGCGCCAGCAGCCAAGACGCTGGCAGGGGTAATGAAAAACTGTTTTTT. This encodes CASSQDAGRGNEKLFF.

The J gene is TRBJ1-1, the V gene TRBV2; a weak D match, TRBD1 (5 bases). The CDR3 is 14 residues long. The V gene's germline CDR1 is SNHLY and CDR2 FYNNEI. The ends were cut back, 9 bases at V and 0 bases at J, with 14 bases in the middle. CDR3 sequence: CASPAAGLNTEAFF. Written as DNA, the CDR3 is TGTGCCAGTCCAGCTGCAGGGTTGAACACTGAAGCTTTCTTT.

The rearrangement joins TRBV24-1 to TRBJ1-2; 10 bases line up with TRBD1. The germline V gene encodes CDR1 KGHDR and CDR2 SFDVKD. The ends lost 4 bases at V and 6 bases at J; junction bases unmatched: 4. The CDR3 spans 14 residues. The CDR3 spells CATSDAGQGDGYTF. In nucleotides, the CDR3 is TGTGCCACCAGTGACGCTGGACAGGGGGATGGCTACACCTTC.

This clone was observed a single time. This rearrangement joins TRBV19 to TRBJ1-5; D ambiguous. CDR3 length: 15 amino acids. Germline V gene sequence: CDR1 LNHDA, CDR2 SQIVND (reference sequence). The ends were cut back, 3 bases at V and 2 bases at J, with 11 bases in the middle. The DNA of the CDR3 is TGTGCCAGTAGTATGGCGGGGTTGGGCAATCAGCCCCAGCATTTT. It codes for CASSMAGLGNQPQHF.

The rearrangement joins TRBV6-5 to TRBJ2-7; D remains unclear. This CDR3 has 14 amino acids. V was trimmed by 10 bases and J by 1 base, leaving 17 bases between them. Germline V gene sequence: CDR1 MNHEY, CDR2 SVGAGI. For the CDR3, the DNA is TGTGCCACCCTGAACCCCCTCGGTTCCTACGAGCAGTACTTC. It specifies CATLNPLGSYEQYF.

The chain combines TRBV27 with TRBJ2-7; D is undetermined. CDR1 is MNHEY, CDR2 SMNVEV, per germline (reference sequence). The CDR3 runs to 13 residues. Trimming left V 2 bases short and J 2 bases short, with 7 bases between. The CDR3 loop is CASSLGLPYEQYF. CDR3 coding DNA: TGTGCCAGCAGTTTAGGGCTGCCCTACGAGCAGTACTTC.

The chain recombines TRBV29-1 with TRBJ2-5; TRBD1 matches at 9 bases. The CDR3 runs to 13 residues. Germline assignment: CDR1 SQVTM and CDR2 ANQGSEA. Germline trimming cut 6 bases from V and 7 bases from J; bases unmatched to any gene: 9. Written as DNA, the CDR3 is TGCAGCGTAGGACAGGGGCCGGGGGTGACCCAGTACTTC. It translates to CSVGQGPGVTQYF.

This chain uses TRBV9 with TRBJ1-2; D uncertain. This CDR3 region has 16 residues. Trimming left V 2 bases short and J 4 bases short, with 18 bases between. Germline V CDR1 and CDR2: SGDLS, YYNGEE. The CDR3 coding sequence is TGTGCCAGCAGCGTGGGTTTGAGGGCGCAAGGCTATGGCTACACCTTC. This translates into CASSVGLRAQGYGYTF.

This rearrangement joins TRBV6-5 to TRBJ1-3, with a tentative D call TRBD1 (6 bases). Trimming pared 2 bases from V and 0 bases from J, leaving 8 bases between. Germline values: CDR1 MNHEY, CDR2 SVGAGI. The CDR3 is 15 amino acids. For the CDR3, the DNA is TGTGCCAGCAGTTACGGGGGCAGCTCTGGAAACACCATATATTTT. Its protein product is CASSYGGSSGNTIYF.

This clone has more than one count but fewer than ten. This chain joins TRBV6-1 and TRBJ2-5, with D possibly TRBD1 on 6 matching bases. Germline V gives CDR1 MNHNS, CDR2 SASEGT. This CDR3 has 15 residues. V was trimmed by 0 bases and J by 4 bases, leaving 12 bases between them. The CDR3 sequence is CASSEAPGRGETQYF. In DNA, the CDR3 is TGTGCCAGCAGTGAAGCCCCAGGCAGGGGAGAGACCCAGTACTTC.

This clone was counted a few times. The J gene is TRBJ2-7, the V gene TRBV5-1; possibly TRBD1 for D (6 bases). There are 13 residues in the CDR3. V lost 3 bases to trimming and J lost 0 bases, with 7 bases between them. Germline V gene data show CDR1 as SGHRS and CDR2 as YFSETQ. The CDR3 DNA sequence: TGCGCCAGCAGCTCAGGGGTCTCCTACGAGCAGTACTTC. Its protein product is CASSSGVSYEQYF.

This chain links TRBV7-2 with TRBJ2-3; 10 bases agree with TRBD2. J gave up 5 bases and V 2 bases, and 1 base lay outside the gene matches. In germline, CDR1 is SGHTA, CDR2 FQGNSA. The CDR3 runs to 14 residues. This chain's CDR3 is CASSLTSGVDTQYF. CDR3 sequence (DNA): TGTGCCAGCAGCTTAACTAGCGGGGTAGATACGCAGTATTTT.

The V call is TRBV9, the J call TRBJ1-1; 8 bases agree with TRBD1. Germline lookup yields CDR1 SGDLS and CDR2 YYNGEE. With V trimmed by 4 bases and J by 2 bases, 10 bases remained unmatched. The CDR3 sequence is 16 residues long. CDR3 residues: CASSPRQGAINTEAFF. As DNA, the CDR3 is TGTGCCAGCAGCCCCCGGCAGGGGGCTATCAACACTGAAGCTTTCTTT.

In DNA, the CDR3 is TGTGCCAGCAGCCAAGGAGCACAGGGAGTACGGACTGAAGCTTTCTTT. It translates to CASSQGAQGVRTEAFF. This chain joins TRBV4-2 and TRBJ1-1, with a possible D match to TRBD1 (6 bases). Deletions cut 1 base from V and 5 bases from J, with 17 bases between. Germline values: CDR1 LGHNA, CDR2 YNFKEQ. The length of the CDR3 is 16 residues.

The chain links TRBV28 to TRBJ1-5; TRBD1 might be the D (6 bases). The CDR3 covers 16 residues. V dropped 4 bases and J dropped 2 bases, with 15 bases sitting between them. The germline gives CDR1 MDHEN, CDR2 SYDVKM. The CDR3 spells CASSWGGARGNQPQHF. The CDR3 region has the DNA TGTGCCAGCAGTTGGGGGGGGGCGAGAGGCAATCAGCCCCAGCATTTT.

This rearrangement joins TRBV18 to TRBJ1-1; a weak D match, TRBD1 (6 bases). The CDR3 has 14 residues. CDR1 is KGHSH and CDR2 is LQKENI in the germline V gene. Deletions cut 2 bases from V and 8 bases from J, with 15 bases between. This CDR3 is CASSPFGGALEAFF. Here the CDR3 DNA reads TGTGCCAGCTCACCATTTGGGGGCGCTCTCGAAGCTTTCTTT.

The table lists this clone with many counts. Here the CDR3 reads CASRWGTGESYTEAFF. The CDR3, as DNA: TGCGCCAGCAGATGGGGTACAGGGGAATCTTACACTGAAGCTTTCTTT. This chain joins TRBV10-2 and TRBJ1-1; 7 bases agree with TRBD1. The V gene end was trimmed by 6 bases and the J gene end by 3 bases; junction bases not matched to a gene: 13. CDR1 is WSHSY and CDR2 is SAAADI in the germline V gene. The length of the CDR3 is 16 residues.

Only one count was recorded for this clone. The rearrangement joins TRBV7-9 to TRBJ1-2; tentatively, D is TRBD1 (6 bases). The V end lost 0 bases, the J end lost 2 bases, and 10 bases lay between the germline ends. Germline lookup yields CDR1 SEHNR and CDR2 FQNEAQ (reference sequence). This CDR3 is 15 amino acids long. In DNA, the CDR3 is TGTGCCAGCAGCTTAGCCCTCGGACAGAACTATGGCTACACCTTC. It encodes CASSLALGQNYGYTF.